Listed below are T cell receptor beta chains from one sample, sequenced in a study of T cells after yellow fever vaccination. TCRdb called the 5' RACE reads again in MiXCR, with one record for every CDR3 protein. This sample carries some 500,000 distinct CDR3 sequences, about 13% of them seen once, and the ten largest clones take around an eighth. The specimen was PBMCs, collected on the day of the yellow fever booster vaccination. Receptors originate from a man aged 25-45 years who received the YFV17D yellow fever vaccine. Both conserved end residues are part of each CDR3. A D gene is named only where the DNA matches it firmly. A row's size may be missing; if present it is once, few, many or a size class.

TGTGCCACCGAGTCTGGACAGGGCATTCTTGAGACCCAGTACTTC | CATESGQGILETQYF | 15 | NA | TRBV28 | TRBD1 | TRBJ2-5
TGTGCCAGCAGTAAGCGGGAGGTTGCAGATACGCAGTATTTT | CASSKREVADTQYF | 14 | NA | TRBV27 | TRBD2 | TRBJ2-3
TGTGCCAGCAGCTTAGCTAACTCCTACGAGCAGTACTTC | CASSLANSYEQYF | 13 | NA | TRBV11-2 | NA | TRBJ2-7
TGTGCCAGCAGAAGCGGGACAGCCACCGGGGAGCTGTTTTTT | CASRSGTATGELFF | 14 | many | TRBV7-2 | NA | TRBJ2-2
TGTGCCAGCAGCCCGATCGGACAGAAAAGCTCCTACGAGCAGTACTTC | CASSPIGQKSSYEQYF | 16 | few | TRBV6-1 | NA | TRBJ2-7
TGCGCCAGCAGCCAAGAGGTTCACCAAGAGACCCAGTACTTC | CASSQEVHQETQYF | 14 | NA | TRBV4-3 | NA | TRBJ2-5
TGTGCCAGCACTCATAGAAGGTCTGGAAACACCATATATTTT | CASTHRRSGNTIYF | 14 | few | TRBV7-9 | NA | TRBJ1-3
TGTGCCACCTTTTCTTTGCCCGGGGAGCTGTTTTTT | CATFSLPGELFF | 12 | NA | TRBV7-2 | NA | TRBJ2-2
TGCAGCGCCAGACAGGGGCAATACAATGAGCAGTTCTTC | CSARQGQYNEQFF | 13 | NA | TRBV29-1 | TRBD1 | TRBJ2-1
TGTGCCAGCAGCTTACAGGTTAGGGGTGAGCAGTTCTTC | CASSLQVRGEQFF | 13 | few | TRBV7-3 | NA | TRBJ2-1
TGTGCCAGCCGACCAGCGGGAGGAGAGCAGTACTTC | CASRPAGGEQYF | 12 | NA | TRBV28 | TRBD2 | TRBJ2-7
TGTGCCAGCAGCACCACCCCCTACCGGGAGGCGACAGATACGCAGTATTTT | CASSTTPYREATDTQYF | 17 | few | TRBV12-3/TRBV12-4 | TRBD2 | TRBJ2-3
TGTGCCAGCAGCCGTAGCCTTTATAGCGAGGATCGGGAGACCCAGTACTTC | CASSRSLYSEDRETQYF | 17 | few | TRBV11-2 | NA | TRBJ2-5
TGTGCCAGCAGTCCTATTAGCGGGAAGGTGGGCCGGAGCACAGATACGCAGTATTTT | CASSPISGKVGRSTDTQYF | 19 | NA | TRBV6-1 | TRBD2 | TRBJ2-3
TGTGCCAGCTCTTCACTAGCGGGGGCGGATGAGCAGTTCTTC | CASSSLAGADEQFF | 14 | NA | TRBV18 | TRBD2 | TRBJ2-1
TGTGCCAGCAGTTACCAGGTGGACTATGGCTACACCTTC | CASSYQVDYGYTF | 13 | NA | TRBV6-5 | NA | TRBJ1-2
TGCGCCAGCAGTCCCGGGAGTCTCGGCACAGATACGCAGTATTTT | CASSPGSLGTDTQYF | 15 | NA | TRBV5-1 | NA | TRBJ2-3
TGTGCCAGCTTAGCGGGAGACCGGGACGAGCAGTACTTC | CASLAGDRDEQYF | 13 | NA | TRBV6-2/TRBV6-3 | TRBD2 | TRBJ2-7
TGTGCCAGCAGAGTAGCGGATTCGGAGACCCAGTACTTC | CASRVADSETQYF | 13 | NA | TRBV6-1 | NA | TRBJ2-5
TGTGCCAGCAGCTTAAGGATGGTCCCGGGAGTCCCATCCTACGAGCAGTACTTC | CASSLRMVPGVPSYEQYF | 18 | few | TRBV11-2 | NA | TRBJ2-7
TGTGCCAGCAGCCTTCCCGTTAGCGGGAGCCCTTACAATGAGCAGTTCTTC | CASSLPVSGSPYNEQFF | 17 | many | TRBV11-2 | TRBD2 | TRBJ2-1
TGCGCCAGCAGACTAGCGGGCTCAGATACGCAGTATTTT | CASRLAGSDTQYF | 13 | many | TRBV4-3 | TRBD2 | TRBJ2-3
TGTGCCAGCAGCCGTGCCGGGACAGAAGAGACCCAGTACTTC | CASSRAGTEETQYF | 14 | NA | TRBV14 | TRBD1 | TRBJ2-5
TGTGCCAGCAGTTTAATAGTTGGGACAGATACGCAGTATTTT | CASSLIVGTDTQYF | 14 | few | TRBV27 | NA | TRBJ2-3
TGTGCCAGCAGTTACGAGGGAGGGGCTCTGGGCACTGAAGCTTTCTTT | CASSYEGGALGTEAFF | 16 | few | TRBV6-5 | NA | TRBJ1-1
TGTGCCAGCAGCTTGGAAAGGGGCTACTCCTACGAGCAGTACTTC | CASSLERGYSYEQYF | 15 | NA | TRBV5-6 | NA | TRBJ2-7
TGCAGCGCGGGACGGATGAACACTGAAGCTTTCTTT | CSAGRMNTEAFF | 12 | NA | TRBV29-1 | NA | TRBJ1-1
TGCAGTGGCTCATTGTGGGATAACAATGAGCAGTTCTTC | CSGSLWDNNEQFF | 13 | few | TRBV20-1 | NA | TRBJ2-1
TGTGCCAGCCGTAGCTCAGGGGCCGCGGGAAGGGAGACCCAGTACTTC | CASRSSGAAGRETQYF | 16 | many | TRBV6-1 | NA | TRBJ2-5
TGTGCCACCAGTCAGGGGGCACCGCAGTATTTT | CATSQGAPQYF | 11 | NA | TRBV15 | TRBD1 | TRBJ2-3
TGCAGCGTCCCAGGCGAGGGGAGTCAAGAGACCCAGTACTTC | CSVPGEGSQETQYF | 14 | NA | TRBV29-1 | NA | TRBJ2-5
TGCAGTACGGGACCTCTTTCCCCGAGCACAGATACGCAGTATTTT | CSTGPLSPSTDTQYF | 15 | NA | TRBV20-1 | NA | TRBJ2-3
TGTGCCAGCAGCTTAGCTCGGACTAGCGGGACCGAGCAGTACTTC | CASSLARTSGTEQYF | 15 | few | TRBV7-8 | TRBD2 | TRBJ2-7
TGCAGTGCCATTAGCGTGACTCTGGAGACCCAGTACTTC | CSAISVTLETQYF | 13 | NA | TRBV20-1 | NA | TRBJ2-5
TGCAGCGTTGAAATGGACAACACCGGGGAGCTGTTTTTT | CSVEMDNTGELFF | 13 | NA | TRBV29-1 | NA | TRBJ2-2
TGTGCCAGCAGCTTAGTAGCGGGCGTGAGGTATTTT | CASSLVAGVRYF | 12 | NA | TRBV7-2 | TRBD2 | TRBJ2-3
TGTGCCAGCAGCTATTTTCAGGATACGCAGTATTTT | CASSYFQDTQYF | 12 | few | TRBV7-2 | NA | TRBJ2-3
TGTGCCAGCAGCTTGGCTGGACGCCCAAATCAGCCCCAGCATTTT | CASSLAGRPNQPQHF | 15 | NA | TRBV5-6 | NA | TRBJ1-5
TGTGCCAGCAGCCCAGTTCGGGCAGGGGTCGTTGGCTACACCTTC | CASSPVRAGVVGYTF | 15 | few | TRBV7-2 | NA | TRBJ1-2
TGCAGTGCTAGGCCGCTCTCTGGGGCCAACGTCCTGACTTTC | CSARPLSGANVLTF | 14 | few | TRBV20-1 | NA | TRBJ2-6
TGTGCCATGGCACGAGAATTGGATACGCAGTATTTT | CAMARELDTQYF | 12 | NA | TRBV10-3 | NA | TRBJ2-3
TGTGCCAGCAGTTCACTAGCGGGAGTGGACATTCAGTACTTC | CASSSLAGVDIQYF | 14 | few | TRBV6-2/TRBV6-3 | TRBD2 | TRBJ2-4
TGCAGCGCTGAAGCGCCGAACACCGGGGAGCTGTTTTTT | CSAEAPNTGELFF | 13 | few | TRBV29-1 | NA | TRBJ2-2
TGTGCCAGCAATAGACTAGCGGGAGGGAGGGAGCTGTTTTTT | CASNRLAGGRELFF | 14 | few | TRBV28 | TRBD2 | TRBJ2-2
TGTGCCAGCAGTTATGGACAGGGGATTTCCTACGAGCAGTACTTC | CASSYGQGISYEQYF | 15 | NA | TRBV6-2/TRBV6-3 | TRBD1 | TRBJ2-7
TGTGCCAGCAGTCGCGTTCAGCGGGGGGAGACCCAGTACTTC | CASSRVQRGETQYF | 14 | few | TRBV25-1 | TRBD2 | TRBJ2-5
TGTGCCAGCAGCCATGGACAGGTTGGAGGGGGCAATCAGCCCCAGCATTTT | CASSHGQVGGGNQPQHF | 17 | few | TRBV4-2 | TRBD1 | TRBJ1-5
TGCGCCAGCAGCATAAAGTCCGCAACTAATGAAAAACTGTTTTTT | CASSIKSATNEKLFF | 15 | few | TRBV5-1 | NA | TRBJ1-4
TGTGCCATCAGTGACAGGGTAGGCACTGAAGCTTTCTTT | CAISDRVGTEAFF | 13 | few | TRBV10-3 | NA | TRBJ1-1